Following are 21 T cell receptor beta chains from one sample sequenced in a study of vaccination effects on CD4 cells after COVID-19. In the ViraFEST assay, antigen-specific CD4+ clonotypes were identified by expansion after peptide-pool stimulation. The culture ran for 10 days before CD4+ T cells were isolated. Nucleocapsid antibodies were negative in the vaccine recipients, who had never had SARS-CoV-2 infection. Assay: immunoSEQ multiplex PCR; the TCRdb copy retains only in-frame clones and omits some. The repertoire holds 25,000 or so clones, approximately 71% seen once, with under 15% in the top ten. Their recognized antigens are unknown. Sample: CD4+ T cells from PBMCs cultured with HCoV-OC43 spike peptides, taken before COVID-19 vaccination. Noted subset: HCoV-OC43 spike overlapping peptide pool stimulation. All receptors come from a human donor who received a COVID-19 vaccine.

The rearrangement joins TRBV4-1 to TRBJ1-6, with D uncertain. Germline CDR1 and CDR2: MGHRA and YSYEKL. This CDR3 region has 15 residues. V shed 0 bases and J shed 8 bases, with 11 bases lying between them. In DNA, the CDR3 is TGCGCCAGCAGCCAAGATCGTCAGGTGGATTCACCCCTCCACTTT. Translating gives CASSQDRQVDSPLHF.

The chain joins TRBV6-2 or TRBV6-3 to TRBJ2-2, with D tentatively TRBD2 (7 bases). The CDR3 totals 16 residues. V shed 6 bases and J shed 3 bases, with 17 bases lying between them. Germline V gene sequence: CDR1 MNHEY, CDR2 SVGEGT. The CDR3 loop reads CASSQTRGRDTGELFF. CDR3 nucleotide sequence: TGTGCCAGCAGCCAAACGCGGGGGCGGGACACCGGGGAGCTGTTTTTT.

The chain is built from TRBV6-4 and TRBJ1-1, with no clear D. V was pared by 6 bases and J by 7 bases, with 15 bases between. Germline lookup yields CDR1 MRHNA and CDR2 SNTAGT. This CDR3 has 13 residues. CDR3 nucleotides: TGTGCCAGCAGACCGGAGCGGGCGGGTGAAGCTTTCTTT. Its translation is CASRPERAGEAFF.

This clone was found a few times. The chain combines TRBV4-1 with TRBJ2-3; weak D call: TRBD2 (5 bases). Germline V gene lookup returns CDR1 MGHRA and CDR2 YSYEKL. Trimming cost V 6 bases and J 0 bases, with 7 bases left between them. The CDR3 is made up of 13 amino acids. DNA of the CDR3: TGCGCCAGCAGAGCGGACAGCACAGATACGCAGTATTTT. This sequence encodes CASRADSTDTQYF.

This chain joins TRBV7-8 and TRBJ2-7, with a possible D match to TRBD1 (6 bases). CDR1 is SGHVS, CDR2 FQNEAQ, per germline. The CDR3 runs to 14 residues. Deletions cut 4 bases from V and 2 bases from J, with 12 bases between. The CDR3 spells CASSSRTATYEQYF. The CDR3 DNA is TGTGCCAGCAGCTCCAGGACAGCGACCTACGAGCAGTACTTC.

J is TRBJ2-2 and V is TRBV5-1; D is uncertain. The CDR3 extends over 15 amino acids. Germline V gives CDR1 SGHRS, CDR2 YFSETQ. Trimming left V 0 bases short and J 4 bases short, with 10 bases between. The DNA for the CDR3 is TGCGCCAGCAGCTTGGTGGGGTCGGCCACCGGGGAGCTGTTTTTT. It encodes CASSLVGSATGELFF.

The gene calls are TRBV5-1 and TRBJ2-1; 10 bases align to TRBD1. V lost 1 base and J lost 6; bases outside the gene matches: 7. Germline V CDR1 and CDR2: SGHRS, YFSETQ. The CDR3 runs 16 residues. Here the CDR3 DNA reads TGCGCCAGCAGCTTGTTGCCGGGACAGGGGCCCAATGAGCAGTTCTTC. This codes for CASSLLPGQGPNEQFF.

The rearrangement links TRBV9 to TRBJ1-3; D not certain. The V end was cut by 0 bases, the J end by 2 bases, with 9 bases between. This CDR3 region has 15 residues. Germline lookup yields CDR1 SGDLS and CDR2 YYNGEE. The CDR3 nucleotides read TGTGCCAGCAGCGTAGGGTCGATAGCTGGAAACACCATATATTTT. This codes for CASSVGSIAGNTIYF.

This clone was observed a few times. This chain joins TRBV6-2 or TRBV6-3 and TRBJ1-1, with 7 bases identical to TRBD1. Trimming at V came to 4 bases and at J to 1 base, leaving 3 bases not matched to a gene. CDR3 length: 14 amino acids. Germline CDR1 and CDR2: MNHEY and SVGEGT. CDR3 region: CASSFGTANTEAFF. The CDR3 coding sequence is TGTGCCAGCAGTTTCGGGACAGCGAACACTGAAGCTTTCTTT.

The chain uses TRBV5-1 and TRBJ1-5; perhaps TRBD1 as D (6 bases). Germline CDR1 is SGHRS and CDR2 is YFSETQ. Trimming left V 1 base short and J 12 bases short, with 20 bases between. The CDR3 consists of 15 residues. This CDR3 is CASSLSPGAGVHQHF. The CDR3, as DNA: TGCGCCAGCAGCTTGTCGCCAGGGGCCGGGGTCCACCAGCATTTT.

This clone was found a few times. The CDR3 region is CAWSVGGHKNQPQHF. DNA for the CDR3: TGTGCCTGGAGTGTTGGGGGGCACAAAAATCAGCCCCAGCATTTT. The chain carries TRBV30 and TRBJ1-5, with D possibly being TRBD1 (6 bases). The CDR3 sequence is 15 residues long. Trimming shortened V by 0 bases and J by 4 bases, and 13 bases separated the two germline ends. Germline-derived CDR1 and CDR2 are GTSNPN and SVGIG (reference sequence).

The CDR3 spells CASSQDGRGGAYGELFF. DNA for the CDR3: TGCGCCAGCAGCCAAGATGGTCGGGGGGGGGCTTACGGGGAGCTGTTTTTT. This sequence joins TRBV4-1 and TRBJ2-2; 8 positions match TRBD2. Germline values: CDR1 MGHRA, CDR2 YSYEKL. CDR3 length: 17 amino acids. J lost 7 bases, V lost 0 bases, and 10 bases had no gene match.

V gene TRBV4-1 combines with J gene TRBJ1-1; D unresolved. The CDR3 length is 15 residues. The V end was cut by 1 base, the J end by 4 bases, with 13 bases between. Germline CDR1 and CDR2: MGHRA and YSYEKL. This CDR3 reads CASSQASGVLTEAFF. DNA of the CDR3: TGCGCCAGCAGCCAAGCGTCCGGGGTCCTCACTGAAGCTTTCTTT.

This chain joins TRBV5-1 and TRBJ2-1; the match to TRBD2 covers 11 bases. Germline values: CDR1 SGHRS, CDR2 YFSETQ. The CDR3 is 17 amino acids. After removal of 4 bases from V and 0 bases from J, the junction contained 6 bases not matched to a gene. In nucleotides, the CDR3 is TGCGCCAGCAGCGGCTCTAGCGGGGGGAGCTCCTACAATGAGCAGTTCTTC. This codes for CASSGSSGGSSYNEQFF.

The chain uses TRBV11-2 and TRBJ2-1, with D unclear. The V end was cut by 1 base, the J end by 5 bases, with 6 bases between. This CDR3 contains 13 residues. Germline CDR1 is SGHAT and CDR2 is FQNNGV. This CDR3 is CASSLGHNNEQFF. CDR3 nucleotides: TGTGCCAGCAGCTTAGGACACAACAATGAGCAGTTCTTC. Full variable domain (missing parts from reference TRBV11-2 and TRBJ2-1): EAGVAQSPRYKIIEKRQSVAFWCNPISGHATLYWYQQILGQGPKLLIQFQNNGVVDDSQLPKDRFSAERLKGVDSTLKIQPAKLEDSAVYLCASSLGHNNEQFFGPGTRLTVL.

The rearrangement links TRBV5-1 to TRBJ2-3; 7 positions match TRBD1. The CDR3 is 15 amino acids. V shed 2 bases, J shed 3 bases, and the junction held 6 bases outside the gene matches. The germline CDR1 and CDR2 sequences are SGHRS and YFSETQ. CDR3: CASSFRDSLTDTQYF. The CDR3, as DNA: TGCGCCAGCAGCTTCCGGGACAGTTTAACAGATACGCAGTATTTT. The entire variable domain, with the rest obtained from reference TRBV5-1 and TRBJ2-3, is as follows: KAGVTQTPRYLIKTRGQQVTLSCSPISGHRSVSWYQQTPGQGLQFLFEYFSETQRNKGNFPGRFSGRQFSNSRSEMNVSTLELGDSALYLCASSFRDSLTDTQYFGPGTRLTVL.

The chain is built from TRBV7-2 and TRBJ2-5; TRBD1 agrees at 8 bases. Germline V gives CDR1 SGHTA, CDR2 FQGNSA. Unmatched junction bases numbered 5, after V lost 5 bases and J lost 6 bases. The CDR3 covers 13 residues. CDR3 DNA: TGTGCCAGCAGCCCCCGACAGGGGCAGACCCAGTACTTC. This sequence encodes CASSPRQGQTQYF.

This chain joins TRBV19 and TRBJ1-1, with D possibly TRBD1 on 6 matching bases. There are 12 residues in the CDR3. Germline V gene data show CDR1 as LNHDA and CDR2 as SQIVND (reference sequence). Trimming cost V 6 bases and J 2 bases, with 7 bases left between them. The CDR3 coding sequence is TGTGCCAGTAGGGGGACAAACACTGAAGCTTTCTTT. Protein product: CASRGTNTEAFF.

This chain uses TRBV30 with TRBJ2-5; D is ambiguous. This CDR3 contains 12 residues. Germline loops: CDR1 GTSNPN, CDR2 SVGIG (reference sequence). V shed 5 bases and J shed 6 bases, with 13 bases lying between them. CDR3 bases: TGTGCCTGGGGGTTCGGGCAAAAGACCCAGTACTTC. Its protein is CAWGFGQKTQYF.

CDR3 nucleotide sequence: TGTGCCAGCAGCCCCTTTGGGGACACTGAAGCTTTCTTT. It encodes CASSPFGDTEAFF. The V and J genes are TRBV12-3 or TRBV12-4 and TRBJ1-1; no reliable D call. The CDR3 consists of 13 residues. The V end lost 6 bases, the J end lost 3 bases, and 11 bases lay between the germline ends.

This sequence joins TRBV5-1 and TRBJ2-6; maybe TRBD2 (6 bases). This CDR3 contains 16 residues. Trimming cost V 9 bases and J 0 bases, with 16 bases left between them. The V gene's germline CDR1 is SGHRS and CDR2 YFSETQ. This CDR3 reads CATKGSGGSGANVLTF. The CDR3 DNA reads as TGCGCCACTAAGGGTAGCGGCGGCTCTGGGGCCAACGTCCTGACTTTC.